The rows below give T cell receptor beta chains drawn from one sample of a study of cytomegalovirus exposure and HLA in healthy donors. Assay used: immunoSEQ multiplex PCR; TCRdb lists only in-frame clones, some missing. The table includes 110,000 to 150,000 clones, roughly 80% detected once. Source material: PBMCs. All receptors come from a female donor in good health and CMV-seronegative. CDR3s include the opening cysteine and the closing phenylalanine or tryptophan. The D gene is left open where the match is weak. A row's size may be missing; if present it is once, few, many or a size class.

TRBV7-9	-	-	TRBJ1-1	TGTTCCAGCAGCCTCGCGGGGGTTGGGGGGCCCTCAAAAGAAGCTTTCTTT	CSSSLAGVGGPSKEAFF
TRBV10-3	-	-	TRBJ2-2	TGTGCCACCTCGACAGGATCTAACACCGGGGAGCTGTTTTTT	CATSTGSNTGELFF
TRBV13	-	TRBD1	TRBJ2-7	TGTGCCAGCAGCTTGCAGGGGGCCTACGAGCAGTACTTC	CASSLQGAYEQYF
TRBV2	-	TRBD1	TRBJ1-1	TGTGCCAGCAGGGTTACCCGGGACAGAAGGACTGAAGCTTTCTTT	CASRVTRDRRTEAFF
TRBV7-5	-	-	TRBJ2-7	TGTGCCAGAAGCCCCGACTTGGGTTTCTCCTACGAGCAGTACTTC	CARSPDLGFSYEQYF
TRBV6-5	-	TRBD1	TRBJ1-2	TGTGCCAGCAGTTACGGGACAGGGAGCCGCCAGGGCTACACCTTC	CASSYGTGSRQGYTF
TRBV7-2	few	TRBD1	TRBJ1-2	TGTGCCAGCAGGCCTGGACAGGGGCCCACCTATGGCTACACCTTC	CASRPGQGPTYGYTF
TRBV28	few	-	TRBJ1-1	TGTGCCAGCAGTTTACCCGGGAAGGCCACTGAAGCTTTCTTT	CASSLPGKATEAFF
TRBV11-3	-	-	TRBJ1-1	TGTGCCAGCAGCTTAGGGACAGAGAACACTGAAGCTTTCTTT	CASSLGTENTEAFF
TRBV19	once	TRBD1	TRBJ1-5	TGTGCCAGCTCTCCTACGGGGGACAGTCAGCCCCAGCATTTT	CASSPTGDSQPQHF
TRBV27	-	TRBD1	TRBJ2-7	TGTGCCAGCAGTTTATCCGGCGAGACAGGGGGTCGCGACGAGCAGTACTTC	CASSLSGETGGRDEQYF
TRBV4-1	-	-	TRBJ2-7	TGCGCCAGCAGCCAAGAAGGAGTCTACGAGCAGTACTTC	CASSQEGVYEQYF
TRBV6-4	few	TRBD2	TRBJ2-5	TGTGCCAGCCATGGGGGGGCCCAGTACTTC	CASHGGAQYF
TRBV20-1	-	-	TRBJ2-7	TGCAGTGTTGGCAGGGCCCACGAGCAGTACTTC	CSVGRAHEQYF
TRBV6-5	once	-	TRBJ1-1	TGTGCCAGCAGTTACGAGGGTATTGAAGCTTTCTTT	CASSYEGIEAFF
TRBV2	-	TRBD1	TRBJ2-7	TGTGCCACCTACTCCGGGACAGGGACGACCTACGAGCAGTACTTC	CATYSGTGTTYEQYF
TRBV2	-	-	TRBJ1-2	-	CASSSSGAGDGYTF
TRBV7-3	-	-	TRBJ1-1	TGTGCCAGCAGTAACATGAACACTGAAGCTTTCTTT	CASSNMNTEAFF
TRBV28	-	-	TRBJ1-2	TGTGCCAGCAGTTTGGACTTCAACTATGGCTACACCTTC	CASSLDFNYGYTF
TRBV6-4	-	-	TRBJ1-2	TGTGCCAGCAGTGAAGCGCGTCAGGGAACGGCTGGCTACACCTTC	CASSEARQGTAGYTF
TRBV27	-	TRBD1	TRBJ1-2	TGTGCCAGCGGACAGGGGGCGCGAAACTATGGCTACACCTTC	CASGQGARNYGYTF
TRBV29-1	-	TRBD2	TRBJ2-7	TGCAGCGTTGAAGGGGGGGGCTCCTACGAGCAGTACTTC	CSVEGGGSYEQYF
TRBV18	-	-	TRBJ1-1	TGTGCCAGCTCACCGTTTTACAGCAACACTGAAGCTTTCTTT	CASSPFYSNTEAFF
TRBV9	-	TRBD2	TRBJ2-1	TGTGCCAGCAGCGTAGACTCGGGACTAATCAATGAGCAGTTCTTC	CASSVDSGLINEQFF
TRBV9	once	-	TRBJ2-1	TGTGCCAGCAGCCCATGGGGCCAGGGATACAATGAGCAGTTCTTC	CASSPWGQGYNEQFF
TRBV4-1	-	-	TRBJ1-1	TGCGCCAGCAGCCAGACCGGAGCGAACACTGAAGCTTTCTTT	CASSQTGANTEAFF
TRBV6-5	once	TRBD1	TRBJ2-1	TGTGCCAGCAGTTATTCCCGGGACAGGGCTTATGAGCAGTTCTTC	CASSYSRDRAYEQFF
TRBV7-7	once	-	TRBJ2-5	TGTGCCAGCAGCCCACTCCCGTTCCAAGAGACCCAGTACTTC	CASSPLPFQETQYF
TRBV14	-	TRBD1	TRBJ1-2	TGTGCCAGCAGCCAACAGGGGGCGGGTGGCTACACCTTC	CASSQQGAGGYTF
TRBV27	-	-	TRBJ1-3	TGTGCCAGCAGGCCAGGGCTCGGAAACACCATATATTTT	CASRPGLGNTIYF
TRBV15	-	TRBD1	TRBJ2-3	TGTGCCACCAGCCCGTCGGGGTGGGAAGGGGGCGAAACGGCCTTCACAGATACGCAGTATTTT	CATSPSGWEGGETAFTDTQYF
TRBV6-1	few	-	TRBJ1-2	TGTGCCAGCAGTGAAGGTACAGGGTTCTCTAACTATGGCTACACCTTC	CASSEGTGFSNYGYTF
TRBV15	-	-	TRBJ2-3	TGTGCCACCAGCAGAGGGAGGGGTAGCACAGATACGCAGTATTTT	CATSRGRGSTDTQYF
TRBV28	-	TRBD1	TRBJ1-2	TGTGCCGTAAGGGGTACCCCCCCCAGGGGGGGCTACACCTTC	CAVRGTPPRGGYTF
TRBV10-1	-	-	TRBJ2-3	TGCGCCAGCAAAGTTAGCCCTCCAGATACGCAGTATTTT	CASKVSPPDTQYF
TRBV29-1	-	TRBD2	TRBJ2-5	TGCAGCGTTGAGGGACTAGAAGAGACCCAGTACTTC	CSVEGLEETQYF
TRBV7-3	-	-	TRBJ2-7	TGTGCCAGCAGCTTAGGTAGGGGTCCCTACGAGCAGTACTTC	CASSLGRGPYEQYF
TRBV15	-	TRBD2	TRBJ2-7	TGTGCCACCAGCAGTAACAGGCGGGAGGTGCAGTACTTC	CATSSNRREVQYF
TRBV19	-	-	TRBJ1-4	TGTGCCAGTAGTGAGGGCTCGGATGAAAAACTGTTTTTT	CASSEGSDEKLFF
TRBV10-3	few	-	TRBJ1-3	TGTGCCATCAGGGACTCCCCGTCGTCCGCTGGAAACACCATATATTTT	CAIRDSPSSAGNTIYF
TRBV6-1	few	-	TRBJ1-1	TGTGCCAGCGACGGACAGATGAACACTGAAGCTTTCTTT	CASDGQMNTEAFF
TRBV5-6	-	TRBD1	TRBJ2-7	TGTGCCAGCAGCCCCGGGACAGGCAACTACGAGCAGTACTTC	CASSPGTGNYEQYF
TRBV14	-	-	TRBJ1-1	TGTGCCAGCAGCTTACAGTGGAACACTGAAGCTTTCTTT	CASSLQWNTEAFF
TRBV4-1	-	-	TRBJ2-7	TGTGCCAGCAGCCAAGTCCCGAGTTACGAGCAGTACTTC	CASSQVPSYEQYF
TRBV5-1	-	TRBD2	TRBJ2-7	TGCGCCAGCACCCCCCCGGCGGGGGAGATTTACGAGCAGTACTTC	CASTPPAGEIYEQYF
TRBV28	-	TRBD1	TRBJ1-5	TGTGCCAGCAGCGACAGGGTCAGCAATCAGCCCCAGCATTTT	CASSDRVSNQPQHF
TRBV28	-	TRBD1	TRBJ1-5	TGTGCCAGCAGTTGGGACAGGTCGGGCAATCAGCCCCAGCATTTT	CASSWDRSGNQPQHF
TRBV19	-	TRBD2	TRBJ2-3	TGTGCCAGTAGCTCTAGCGGGGCCATGAGGGATACGCAGTATTTT	CASSSSGAMRDTQYF
TRBV27	-	-	TRBJ2-7	TGTGCCAGCAGTTTAATCAGGGACTACGAGCAGTACTTC	CASSLIRDYEQYF
TRBV19	-	TRBD2	TRBJ2-3	TGTGCCAGTAGTAACCCAGCGGGAGTGATAACAGATACGCAGTATTTT	CASSNPAGVITDTQYF